This T cell receptor beta chain was captured by sequencing in a study of blood T cell repertoires in COVID-19. This table comes from immunoSEQ multiplex PCR, and its TCRdb copy is limited to in-frame clones, with some not included. The sample records fewer than 70,000 clones, approximately 84% being singletons. Germline-derived CDR1 and CDR2 are MDHEN and SYDVKM. CDR3 length equals 9 residues. V shed 6 bases and J shed 7 bases, with 4 bases lying between them. J is TRBJ2-7 and V is TRBV28; D not certain. The source of this sequence is a man between 40 and 49 years old with COVID-19, enrolled during active disease. The material sequenced was peripheral blood. CDR3: CASRHEQYF. As DNA, the CDR3 is TGTGCCAGCAGACATGAGCAGTACTTC.